Sequencing of this T cell receptor beta chain was carried out in a study of molecular identifiers for immune sequencing clone quantification. Bulk TCR libraries were made with methods that had been previously described and with listed TCR primers. Each CDR3 protein is one row after TCRdb ran MiXCR on the PCR reads. Among approximately 670,000 distinct CDR3 sequences, about 20% were seen once, and the ten largest hold 0.85%. CDR1 and CDR2 from the germline V gene are MNHEY and SVGAGI. This CDR3 region has 15 residues. On this clonotype itself: A much larger clone is a single base away; this may be a read error.

Naive CD8 library inputs spanned about 19,000 to 1,000,000 sorted cells and 10%, 30% or 50% RNA. Researchers sorted naive CD8 T cells as cells that were CD8+CD4-CCR7+CD45RA+. This clonotype was obtained from a human donor in good health. Some libraries in this study had Jurkat cell RNA spiked in. This chain links TRBV6-5 with TRBJ2-5; TRBD1 is a possible D gene (6 bases). The sample consisted of naive CD8+ T cells from blood, with Jurkat cell RNA spiked in. The subset is: FACS-sorted CD8+CD4-CCR7+CD45RA+ naive T cells. The CDR3 DNA is TGTGCCAGCAGTCACTCTTCAGGGGATGGAGAGACCCAGTACTTC. This encodes CASSHSSGDGETQYF.